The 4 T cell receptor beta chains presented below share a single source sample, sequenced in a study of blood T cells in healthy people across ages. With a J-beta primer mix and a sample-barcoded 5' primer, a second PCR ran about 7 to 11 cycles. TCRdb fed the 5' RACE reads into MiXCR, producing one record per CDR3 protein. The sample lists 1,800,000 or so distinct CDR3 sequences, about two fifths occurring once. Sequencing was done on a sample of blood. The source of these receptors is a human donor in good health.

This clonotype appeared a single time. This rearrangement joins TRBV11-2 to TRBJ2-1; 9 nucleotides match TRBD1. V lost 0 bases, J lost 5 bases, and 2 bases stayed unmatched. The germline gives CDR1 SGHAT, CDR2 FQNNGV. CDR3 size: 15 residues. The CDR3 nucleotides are TGTGCCAGCAGCTTAGAGGGGGACAGGGACAATGAGCAGTTCTTC. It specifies CASSLEGDRDNEQFF.

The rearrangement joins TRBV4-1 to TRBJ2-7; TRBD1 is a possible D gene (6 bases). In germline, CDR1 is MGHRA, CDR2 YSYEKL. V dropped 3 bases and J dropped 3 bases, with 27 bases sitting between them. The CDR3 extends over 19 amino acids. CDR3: CASSQAPDLTGISYYEQYF. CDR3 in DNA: TGCGCCAGCAGCCAGGCACCTGACCTAACAGGGATTTCTTACTACGAGCAGTACTTC.

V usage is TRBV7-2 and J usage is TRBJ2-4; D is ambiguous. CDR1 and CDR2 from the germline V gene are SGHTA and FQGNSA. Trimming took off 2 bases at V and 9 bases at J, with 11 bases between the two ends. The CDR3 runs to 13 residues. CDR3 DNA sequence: TGTGCCAGCAGCTTAATTGATCGGCCCATTCAGTACTTC. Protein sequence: CASSLIDRPIQYF. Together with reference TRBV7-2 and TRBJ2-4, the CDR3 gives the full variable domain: GAGVSQSPSNKVTEKGKDVELRCDPISGHTALYWYRQSLGQGLEFLIYFQGNSAPDKSGLPSDRFSAERTGGSVSTLTIQRTQQEDSAVYLCASSLIDRPIQYFGAGTRLSVL.

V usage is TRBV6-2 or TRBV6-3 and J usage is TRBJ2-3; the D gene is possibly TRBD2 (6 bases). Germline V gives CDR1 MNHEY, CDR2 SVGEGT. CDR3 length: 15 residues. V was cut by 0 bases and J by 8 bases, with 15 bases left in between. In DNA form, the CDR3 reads TGTGCCAGCAGTTACTCCGAGCGGGTCCCAGGTACGCAGTATTTT. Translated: CASSYSERVPGTQYF.